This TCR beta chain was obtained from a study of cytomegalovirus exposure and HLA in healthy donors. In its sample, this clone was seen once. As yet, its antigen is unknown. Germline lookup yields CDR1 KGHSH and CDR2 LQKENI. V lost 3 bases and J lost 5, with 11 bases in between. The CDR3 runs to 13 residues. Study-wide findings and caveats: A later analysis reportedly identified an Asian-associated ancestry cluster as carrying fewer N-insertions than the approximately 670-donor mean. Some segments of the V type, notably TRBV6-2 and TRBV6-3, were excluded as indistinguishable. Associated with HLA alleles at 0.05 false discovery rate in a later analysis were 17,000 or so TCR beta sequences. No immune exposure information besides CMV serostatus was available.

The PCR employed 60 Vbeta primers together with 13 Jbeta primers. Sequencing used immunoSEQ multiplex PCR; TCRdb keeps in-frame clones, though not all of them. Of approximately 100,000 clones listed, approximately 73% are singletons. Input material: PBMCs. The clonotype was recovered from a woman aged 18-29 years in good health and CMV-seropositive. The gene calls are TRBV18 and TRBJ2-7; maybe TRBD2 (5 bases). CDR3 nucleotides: TGTGCCAGCTCACCCGTTGCCGGGAACGAGCAGTACTTC. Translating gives CASSPVAGNEQYF.